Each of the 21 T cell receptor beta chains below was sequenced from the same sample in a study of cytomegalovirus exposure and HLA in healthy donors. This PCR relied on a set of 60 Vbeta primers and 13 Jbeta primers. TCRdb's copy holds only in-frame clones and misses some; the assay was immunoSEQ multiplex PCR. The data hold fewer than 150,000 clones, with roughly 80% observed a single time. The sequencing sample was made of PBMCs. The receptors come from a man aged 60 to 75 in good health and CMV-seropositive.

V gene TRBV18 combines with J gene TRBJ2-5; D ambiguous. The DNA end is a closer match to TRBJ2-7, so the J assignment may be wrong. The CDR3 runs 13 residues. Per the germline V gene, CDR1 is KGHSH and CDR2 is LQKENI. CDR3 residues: CASSRLARYEQYF. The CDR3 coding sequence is TGTGCCAGCTCACGACTCGCCCGCTACGAGCAGTACTTC.

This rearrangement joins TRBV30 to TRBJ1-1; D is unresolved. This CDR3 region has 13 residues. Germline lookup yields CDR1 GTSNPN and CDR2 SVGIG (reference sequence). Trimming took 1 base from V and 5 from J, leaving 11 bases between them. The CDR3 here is CAWSGVGETEAFF. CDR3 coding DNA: TGTGCCTGGAGTGGGGTCGGAGAAACTGAAGCTTTCTTT.

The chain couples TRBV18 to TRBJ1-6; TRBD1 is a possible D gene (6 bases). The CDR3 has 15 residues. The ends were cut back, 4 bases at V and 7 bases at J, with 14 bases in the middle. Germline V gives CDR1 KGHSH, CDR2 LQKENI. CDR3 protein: CASSLQGGENSPLHF. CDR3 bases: TGTGCCAGCTCACTACAGGGTGGTGAGAATTCACCCCTCCACTTT.

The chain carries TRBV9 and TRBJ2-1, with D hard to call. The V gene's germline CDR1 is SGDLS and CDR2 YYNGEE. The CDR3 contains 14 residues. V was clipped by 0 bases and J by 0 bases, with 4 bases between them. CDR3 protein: CASSVGSSYNEQFF. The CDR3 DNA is TGTGCCAGCAGCGTAGGTAGCTCCTACAATGAGCAGTTCTTC.

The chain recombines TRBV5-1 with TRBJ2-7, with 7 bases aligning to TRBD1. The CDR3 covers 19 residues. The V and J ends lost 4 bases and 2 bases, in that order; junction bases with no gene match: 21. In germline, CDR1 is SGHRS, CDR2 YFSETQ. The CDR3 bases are TGCGCCAGCAGCCTTGGACAGGTGAGGCTTTTTTCGGCGGCCTACGAGCAGTACTTC. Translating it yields CASSLGQVRLFSAAYEQYF.

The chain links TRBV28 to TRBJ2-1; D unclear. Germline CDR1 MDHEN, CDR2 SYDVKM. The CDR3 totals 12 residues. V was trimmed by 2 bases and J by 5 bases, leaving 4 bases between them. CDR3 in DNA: TGTGCCAGCAGTTTACGAGACAATGAGCAGTTCTTC. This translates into CASSLRDNEQFF. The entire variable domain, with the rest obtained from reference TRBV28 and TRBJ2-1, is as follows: DVKVTQSSRYLVKRTGEKVFLECVQDMDHENMFWYRQDPGLGLRLIYFSYDVKMKEKGDIPEGYSVSREKKERFSLILESASTNQTSMYLCASSLRDNEQFFGPGTRLTVL.

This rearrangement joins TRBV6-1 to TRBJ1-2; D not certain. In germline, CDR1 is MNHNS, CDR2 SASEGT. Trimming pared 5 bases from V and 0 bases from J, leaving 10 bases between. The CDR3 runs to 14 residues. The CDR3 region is CASSPSHANYGYTF. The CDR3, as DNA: TGTGCCAGCAGTCCGAGCCACGCTAACTATGGCTACACCTTC.

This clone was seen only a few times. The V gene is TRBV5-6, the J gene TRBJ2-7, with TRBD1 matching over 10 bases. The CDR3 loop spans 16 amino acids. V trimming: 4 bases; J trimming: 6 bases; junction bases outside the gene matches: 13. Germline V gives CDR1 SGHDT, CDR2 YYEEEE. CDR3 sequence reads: CASSPLVGQGWVEQYF. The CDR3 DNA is TGTGCCAGCAGCCCCCTAGTGGGACAGGGGTGGGTCGAGCAGTACTTC.

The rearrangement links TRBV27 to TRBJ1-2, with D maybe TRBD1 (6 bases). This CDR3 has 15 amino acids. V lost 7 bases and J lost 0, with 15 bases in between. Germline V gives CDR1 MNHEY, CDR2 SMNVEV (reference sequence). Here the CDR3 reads CASTRTVRANYGYTF. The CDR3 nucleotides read TGTGCCAGCACCCGGACAGTAAGGGCTAACTATGGCTACACCTTC.

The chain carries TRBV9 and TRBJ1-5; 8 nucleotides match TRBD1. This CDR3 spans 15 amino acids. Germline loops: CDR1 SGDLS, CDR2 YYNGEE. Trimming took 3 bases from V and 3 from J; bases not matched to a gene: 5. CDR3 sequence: CASSGGQANNQPQHF. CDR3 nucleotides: TGTGCCAGCAGCGGGGGACAGGCGAACAATCAGCCCCAGCATTTT.

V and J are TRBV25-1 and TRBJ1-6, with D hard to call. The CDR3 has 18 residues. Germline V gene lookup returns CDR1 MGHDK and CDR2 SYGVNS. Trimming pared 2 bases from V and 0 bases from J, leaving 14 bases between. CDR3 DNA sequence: TGTGCCAGCAGTGAAGCCAGAACCCTCAGCTCCTATAATTCACCCCTCCACTTT. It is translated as CASSEARTLSSYNSPLHF.

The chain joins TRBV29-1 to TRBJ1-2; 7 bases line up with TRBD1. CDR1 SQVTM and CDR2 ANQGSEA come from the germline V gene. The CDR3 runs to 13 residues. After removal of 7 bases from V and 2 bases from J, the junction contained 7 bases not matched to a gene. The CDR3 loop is CSATQGINYGYTF. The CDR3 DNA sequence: TGCAGCGCCACACAGGGGATCAACTATGGCTACACCTTC.

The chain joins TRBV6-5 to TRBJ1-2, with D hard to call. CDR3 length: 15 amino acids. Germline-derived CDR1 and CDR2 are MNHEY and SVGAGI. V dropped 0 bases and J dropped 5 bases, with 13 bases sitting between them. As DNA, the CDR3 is TGTGCCAGCAGTTACTCTTACGTCAGTAAATATGGCTACACCTTC. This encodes CASSYSYVSKYGYTF.

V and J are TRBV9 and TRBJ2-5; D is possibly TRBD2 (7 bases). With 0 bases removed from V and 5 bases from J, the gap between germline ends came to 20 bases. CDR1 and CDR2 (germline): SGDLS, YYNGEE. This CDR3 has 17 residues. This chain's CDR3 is CASSVEYGGPVTETQYF. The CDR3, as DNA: TGTGCCAGCAGCGTAGAATACGGGGGGCCGGTAACGGAGACCCAGTACTTC.

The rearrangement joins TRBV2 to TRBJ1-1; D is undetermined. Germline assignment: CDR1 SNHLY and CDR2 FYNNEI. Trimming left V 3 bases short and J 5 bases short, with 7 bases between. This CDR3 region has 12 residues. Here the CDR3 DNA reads TGTGCCAGCAGTGACGGGTTTACTGAAGCTTTCTTT. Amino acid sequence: CASSDGFTEAFF.

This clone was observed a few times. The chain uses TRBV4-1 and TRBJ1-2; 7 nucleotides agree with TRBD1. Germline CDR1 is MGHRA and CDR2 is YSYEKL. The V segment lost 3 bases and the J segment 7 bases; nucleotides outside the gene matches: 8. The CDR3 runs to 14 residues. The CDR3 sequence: CASSQDGGGSGYTF. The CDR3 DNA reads TGCGCCAGCAGCCAGGACGGAGGGGGCAGTGGCTACACCTTC.

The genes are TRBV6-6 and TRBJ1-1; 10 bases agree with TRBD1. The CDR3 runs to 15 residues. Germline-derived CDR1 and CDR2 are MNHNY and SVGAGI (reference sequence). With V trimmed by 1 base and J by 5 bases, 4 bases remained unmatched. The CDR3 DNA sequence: TGTGCCAGCAGTTACTGGACAGGGGGGAGAACTGAAGCTTTCTTT. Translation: CASSYWTGGRTEAFF.

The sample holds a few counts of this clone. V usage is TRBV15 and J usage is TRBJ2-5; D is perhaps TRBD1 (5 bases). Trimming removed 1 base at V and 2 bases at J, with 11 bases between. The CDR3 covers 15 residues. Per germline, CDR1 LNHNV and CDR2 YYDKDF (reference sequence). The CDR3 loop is CATSRAWPGQETQYF. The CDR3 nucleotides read TGTGCCACCAGCAGAGCGTGGCCAGGGCAAGAGACCCAGTACTTC. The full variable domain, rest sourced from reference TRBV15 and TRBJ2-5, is DAMVIQNPRYQVTQFGKPVTLSCSQTLNHNVMYWYQQKSSQAPKLLFHYYDKDFNNEADTPDNFQSRRPNTSFCFLDIRSPGLGDTAMYLCATSRAWPGQETQYFGPGTRLLVL.

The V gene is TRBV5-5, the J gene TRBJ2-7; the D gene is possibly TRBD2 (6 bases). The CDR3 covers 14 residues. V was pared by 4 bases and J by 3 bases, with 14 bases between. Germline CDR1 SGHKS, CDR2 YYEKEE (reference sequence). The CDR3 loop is CASSLRLAIYEQYF. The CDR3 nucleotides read TGTGCCAGCAGCCTCCGGCTAGCGATCTACGAGCAGTACTTC.

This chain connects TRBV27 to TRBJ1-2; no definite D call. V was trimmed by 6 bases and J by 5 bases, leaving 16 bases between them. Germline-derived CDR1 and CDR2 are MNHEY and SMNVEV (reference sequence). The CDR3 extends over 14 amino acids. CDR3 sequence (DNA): TGTGCCAGCAGGGAAGCAGGCTCCGGTTATGGCTACACCTTC. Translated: CASREAGSGYGYTF.

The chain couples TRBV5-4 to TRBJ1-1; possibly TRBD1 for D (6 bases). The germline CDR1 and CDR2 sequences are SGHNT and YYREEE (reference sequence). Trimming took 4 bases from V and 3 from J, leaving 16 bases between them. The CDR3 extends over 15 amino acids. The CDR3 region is CASSPWGGADTEAFF. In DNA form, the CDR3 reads TGTGCCAGCAGCCCCTGGGGGGGGGCGGACACTGAAGCTTTCTTT.